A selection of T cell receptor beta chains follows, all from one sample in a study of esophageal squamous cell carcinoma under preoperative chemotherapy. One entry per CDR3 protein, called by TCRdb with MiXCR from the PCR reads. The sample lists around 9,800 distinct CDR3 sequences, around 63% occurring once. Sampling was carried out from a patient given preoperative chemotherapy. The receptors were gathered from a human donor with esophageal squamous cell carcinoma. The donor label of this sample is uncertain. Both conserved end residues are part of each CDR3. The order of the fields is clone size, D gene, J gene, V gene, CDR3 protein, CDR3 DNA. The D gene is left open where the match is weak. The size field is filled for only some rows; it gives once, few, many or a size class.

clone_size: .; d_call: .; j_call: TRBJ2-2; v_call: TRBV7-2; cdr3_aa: CASSLDRGGTGELFF; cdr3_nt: TGTGCCAGCAGCTTAGACAGGGGAGGCACCGGGGAGCTGTTTTTT
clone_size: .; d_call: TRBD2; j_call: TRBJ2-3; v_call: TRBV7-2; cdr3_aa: CASSLGWVGEGSTDTQYF; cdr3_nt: TGTGCCAGCAGCTTAGGATGGGTTGGGGAGGGGAGCACAGATACGCAGTATTTT
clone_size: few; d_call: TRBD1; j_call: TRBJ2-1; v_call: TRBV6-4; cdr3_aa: CASSDSPGTGGNEQFF; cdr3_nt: TGTGCCAGCAGTGACTCGCCGGGCACAGGGGGGAATGAGCAGTTCTTC
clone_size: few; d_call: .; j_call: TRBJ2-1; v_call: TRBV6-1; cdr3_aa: CASSVRLSSYNEQFF; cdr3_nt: TGTGCCAGCAGTGTGAGGCTGAGCTCCTACAATGAGCAGTTCTTC
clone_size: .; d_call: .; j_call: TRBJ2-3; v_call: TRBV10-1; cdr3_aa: CASSESNQNTQYF; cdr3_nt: TGCGCCAGCAGTGAGTCGAACCAAAATACGCAGTATTTT
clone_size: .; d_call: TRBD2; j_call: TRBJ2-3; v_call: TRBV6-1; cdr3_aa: CARGYGSGGEETQYF; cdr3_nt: TGTGCCAGGGGGTACGGGAGCGGGGGCGAAGAGACCCAGTACTTT
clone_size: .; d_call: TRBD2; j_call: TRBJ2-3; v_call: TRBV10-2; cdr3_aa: CASSDRFGTSGTEDTQYF; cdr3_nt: TGCGCCAGCAGTGACCGGTTCGGGACTAGCGGGACTGAAGATACGCAGTATTTT
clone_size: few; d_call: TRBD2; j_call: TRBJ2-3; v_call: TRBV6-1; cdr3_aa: CASSGLPGLAESTDTQYF; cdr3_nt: TGTGCCAGCAGTGGTCTTCCGGGACTAGCGGAAAGCACAGATACGCAGTATTTT
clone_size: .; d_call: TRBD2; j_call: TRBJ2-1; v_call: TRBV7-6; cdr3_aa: CASSLTRGKIETYNEQFF; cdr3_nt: TGTGCCAGCAGCTTGACGCGGGGGAAGATAGAGACCTACAATGAGCAGTTCTTC
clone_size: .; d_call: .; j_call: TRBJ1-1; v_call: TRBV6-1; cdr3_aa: CASTPPSGGDTEAFF; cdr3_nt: TGTGCCAGCACCCCTCCTTCGGGAGGGGACACTGAAGCTTTCTTT
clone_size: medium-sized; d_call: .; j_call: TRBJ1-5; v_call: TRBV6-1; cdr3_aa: CASSEGYSNQPQHF; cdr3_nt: TGTGCCAGCAGTGAAGGGTATAGCAATCAGCCCCAGCATTTT
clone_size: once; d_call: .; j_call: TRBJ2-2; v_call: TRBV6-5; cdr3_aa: CASSYSAANTGELYF; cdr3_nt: TGTGCCAGCAGTTACTCGGCTGCCAACACCGGTGAGCTGTATTTT
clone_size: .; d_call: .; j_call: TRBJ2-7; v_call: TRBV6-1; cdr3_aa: CASCMASYEQYF; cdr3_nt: TGTGCCAGCTGTATGGCGTCCTACGAGCAGTACTTC
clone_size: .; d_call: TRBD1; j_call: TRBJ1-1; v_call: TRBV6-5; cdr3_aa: CASSYRGYLNTEAFF; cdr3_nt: TGTGCCAGCTCTTACAGGGGGTATTTAAACACTGAAGCTTTCTTT
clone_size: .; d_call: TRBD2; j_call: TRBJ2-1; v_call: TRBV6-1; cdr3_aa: CASSVSLAGGGNEQFF; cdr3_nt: TGTGCCAGCAGTGTCTCTCTAGCGGGAGGTGGGAATGAGCAGTTCTTC
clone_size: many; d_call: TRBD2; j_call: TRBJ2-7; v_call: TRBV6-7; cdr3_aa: CASSYSTSGDPYEQYF; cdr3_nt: TGTGCCAGCAGTTACTCGACTAGCGGGGATCCCTACGAGCAGTACTTC
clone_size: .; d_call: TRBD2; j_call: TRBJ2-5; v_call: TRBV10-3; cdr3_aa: CGRGGGDQDTQYF; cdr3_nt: TGTGGCCGCGGGGGAGGTGACCAAGATACCCAGTATTTC
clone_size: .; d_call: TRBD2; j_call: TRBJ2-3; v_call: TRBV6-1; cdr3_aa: CASRGTKRGPGLAGVEPGKQYF; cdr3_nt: TGTGCCAGCAGGGGGACTAAGCGGGGGCCGGGACTAGCGGGAGTGGAGCCAGGGAAGCAGTATTTT
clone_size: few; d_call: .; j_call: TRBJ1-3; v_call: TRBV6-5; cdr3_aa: CASSSPRISGNTIYF; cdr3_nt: TGTGCCAGCAGTTCCCCCAGAATTTCTGGAAACACCATATATTTT
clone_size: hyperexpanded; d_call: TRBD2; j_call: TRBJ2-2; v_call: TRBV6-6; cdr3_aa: CASRGTKRGPGLAGVEPGELFF; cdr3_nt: TGTGCCAGCAGGGGGACTAAGCGGGGGCCGGGACTAGCGGGAGTGGAGCCCGGGGAGCTGTTTTTT
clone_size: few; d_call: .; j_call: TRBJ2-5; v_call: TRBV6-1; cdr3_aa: CASRDSQETQYF; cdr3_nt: TGTGCCAGCAGAGACAGCCAAGAGACCCAGTACTTC
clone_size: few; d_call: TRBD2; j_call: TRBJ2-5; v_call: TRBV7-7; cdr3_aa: CASSTRTSGNQETQYF; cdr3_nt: TGTGCTAGCAGCACTCGGACTAGCGGGAACCAAGAGACCCAGTACTTC
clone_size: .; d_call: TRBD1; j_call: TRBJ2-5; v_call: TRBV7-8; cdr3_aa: CASSPSRQGGVETQYF; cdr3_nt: TGTGCCAGCAGCCCCTCTAGACAGGGGGGTGTGGAGACCCAGTACTTC
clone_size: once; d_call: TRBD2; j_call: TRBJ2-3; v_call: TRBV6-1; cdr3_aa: CASSDGVAGAKDTQYF; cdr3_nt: TGTGCCAGCAGTGACGGGGTAGCGGGAGCCAAAGATACTCAGTATTTC
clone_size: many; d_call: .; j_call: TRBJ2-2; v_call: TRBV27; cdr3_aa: CASRMGGRTGELFF; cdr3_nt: TGTGCCAGCAGAATGGGGGGCCGCACCGGGGAGCTGTTTTTT
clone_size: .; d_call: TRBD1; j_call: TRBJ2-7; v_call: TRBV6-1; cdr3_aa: CASRKDRAPSYEQYF; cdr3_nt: TGTGCCAGCAGGAAGGACAGGGCCCCCTCCTACGAGCAGTACTTC
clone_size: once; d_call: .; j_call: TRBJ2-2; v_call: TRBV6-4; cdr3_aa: CASSDEDTSGELFF; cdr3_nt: TGTGCCAGCAGTGACGAGGATACTTCCGGGGAGCTGTTTTTT
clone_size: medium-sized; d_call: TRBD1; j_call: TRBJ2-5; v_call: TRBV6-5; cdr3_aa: CASSFDRGYETQYF; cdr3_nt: TGTGCCAGCAGTTTTGACAGGGGGTATGAGACCCAGTACTTC
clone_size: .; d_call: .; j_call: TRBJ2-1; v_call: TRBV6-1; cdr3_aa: CASSEREATLYNEQFF; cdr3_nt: TGTGCCAGCAGTGAGAGGGAGGCCACCCTCTACAATGAGCAGTTCTTC
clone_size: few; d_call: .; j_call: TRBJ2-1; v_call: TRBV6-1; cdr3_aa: CASRTTSYNEQFF; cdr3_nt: TGTGCCAGCAGAACCACTAGCTACAATGAGCAGTTCTTC
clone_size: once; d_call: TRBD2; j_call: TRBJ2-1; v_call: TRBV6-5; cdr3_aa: CASSSIAGGYNEQFF; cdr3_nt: TGTGCCAGCAGTTCAATAGCGGGAGGGTACAATGAGCAGTTCTTC
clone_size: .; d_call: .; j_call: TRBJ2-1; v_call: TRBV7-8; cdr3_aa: CASVAGSSYNEQFF; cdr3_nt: TGTGCCAGCGTCGCGGGAAGCTCCTACAATGAGCAGTTCTTC
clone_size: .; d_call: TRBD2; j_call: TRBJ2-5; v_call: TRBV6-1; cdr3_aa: CASSEAGGGSGAKDTQYF; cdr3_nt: TGTGCCAGCAGTGAAGCGGGCGGGGGTAGCGGGGCCAAAGATACGCAGTATTTC
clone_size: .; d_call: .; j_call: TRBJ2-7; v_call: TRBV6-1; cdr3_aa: CASSGASRYNEQYF; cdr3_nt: TGTGCCAGCAGTGGGGCTAGCAGGTACAATGAGCAGTACTTC
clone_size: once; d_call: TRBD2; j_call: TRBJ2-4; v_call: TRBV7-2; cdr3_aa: CASSSLIGGEQYF; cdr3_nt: TGTGCCAGCAGCTCACTTATCGGGGGGGAGCAGTACTTC
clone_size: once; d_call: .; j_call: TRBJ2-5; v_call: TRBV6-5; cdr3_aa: CASSSSRMQETQYF; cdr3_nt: TGTGCCAGCAGTTCATCACGAATGCAAGAGACCCAGTACTTC
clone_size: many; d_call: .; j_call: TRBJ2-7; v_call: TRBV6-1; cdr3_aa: CASSARASSYNEQYF; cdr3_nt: TGTGCCAGCAGTGCCCGGGCGAGCTCCTACAATGAGCAGTACTTC
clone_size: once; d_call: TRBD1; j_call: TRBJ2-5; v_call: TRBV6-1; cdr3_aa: CASRDRQETQYF; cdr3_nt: TGTGCCAGTCGGGACAGACAAGAGACCCAGTACTTC
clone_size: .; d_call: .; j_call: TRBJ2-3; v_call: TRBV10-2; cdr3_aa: CASTPTGREDTQYF; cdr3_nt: TGCGCCAGCACCCCGACAGGGAGGGAAGATACGCAGTATTTT
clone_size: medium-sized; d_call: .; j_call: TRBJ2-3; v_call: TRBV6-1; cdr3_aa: CASSVSTGGGTDTQYF; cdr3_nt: TGTGCCAGCAGCGTATCAACAGGGGGGGGCACAGATACGCAGTATTTT
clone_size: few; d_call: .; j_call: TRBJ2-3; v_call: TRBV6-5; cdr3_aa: CASSLSGTGLAGGGTQYF; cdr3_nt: TGTGCCAGCAGTTTATCCGGGACAGGGTTAGCGGGAGGCGGGACGCAGTATTTT
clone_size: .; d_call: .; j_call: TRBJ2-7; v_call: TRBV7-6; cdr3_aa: CASSLTRLPYNEQYF; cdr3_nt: TGTGCCAGCAGCTTAACACGGCTTCCATACAATGAGCAGTACTTC
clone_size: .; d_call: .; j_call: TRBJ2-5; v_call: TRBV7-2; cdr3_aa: CASSLDSGVETQYF; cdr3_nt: TGTGCCAGCAGCTTAGATTCAGGGGTAGAGACCCAGTACTTC
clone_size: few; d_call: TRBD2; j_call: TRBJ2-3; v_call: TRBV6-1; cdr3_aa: CASSELGGCDKNTQYF; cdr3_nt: TGTGCCAGCAGTGAATTGGGGGGGTGCGACAAAAACACGCAGTATTTT
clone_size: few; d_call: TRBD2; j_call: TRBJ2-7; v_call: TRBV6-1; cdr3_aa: CASSEAGGHYEQYF; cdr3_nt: TGTGCCAGCAGTGAGGCGGGAGGGCACTACGAGCAGTACTTC
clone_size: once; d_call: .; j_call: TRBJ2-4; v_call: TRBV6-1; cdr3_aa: CASSPQRGRRATDTQYF; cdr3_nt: TGTGCCAGCAGTCCACAGAGGGGGAGGCGGGCCACAGATACTCAGTACTTC
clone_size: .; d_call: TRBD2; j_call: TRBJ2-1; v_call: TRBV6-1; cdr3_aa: CASSEPIWRELGNEQFF; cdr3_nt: TGTGCCAGCAGTGAACCGATTTGGCGGGAGCTGGGCAATGAGCAGTTCTTC
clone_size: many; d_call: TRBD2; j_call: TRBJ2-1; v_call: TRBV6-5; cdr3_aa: CASRGRAGYNEQFF; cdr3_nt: TGTGCCAGCAGGGGGAGGGCGGGGTACAATGAGCAGTTCTTC
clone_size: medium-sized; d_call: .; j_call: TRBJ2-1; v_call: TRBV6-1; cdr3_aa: CASRPGPDSYNEQFF; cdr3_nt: TGTGCCAGCAGACCGGGTCCCGATTCCTACAATGAGCAGTTCTTC
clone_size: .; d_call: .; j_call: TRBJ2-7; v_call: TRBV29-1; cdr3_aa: CSVEEGVSYEQYF; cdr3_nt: TGCAGCGTTGAGGAGGGGGTCTCCTACGAGCAGTACTTC
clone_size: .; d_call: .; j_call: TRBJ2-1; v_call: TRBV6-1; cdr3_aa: CASSEDEGSYNEQFF; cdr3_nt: TGTGCCAGCAGTGAAGATGAAGGATCCTACAATGAGCAGTTCTTC